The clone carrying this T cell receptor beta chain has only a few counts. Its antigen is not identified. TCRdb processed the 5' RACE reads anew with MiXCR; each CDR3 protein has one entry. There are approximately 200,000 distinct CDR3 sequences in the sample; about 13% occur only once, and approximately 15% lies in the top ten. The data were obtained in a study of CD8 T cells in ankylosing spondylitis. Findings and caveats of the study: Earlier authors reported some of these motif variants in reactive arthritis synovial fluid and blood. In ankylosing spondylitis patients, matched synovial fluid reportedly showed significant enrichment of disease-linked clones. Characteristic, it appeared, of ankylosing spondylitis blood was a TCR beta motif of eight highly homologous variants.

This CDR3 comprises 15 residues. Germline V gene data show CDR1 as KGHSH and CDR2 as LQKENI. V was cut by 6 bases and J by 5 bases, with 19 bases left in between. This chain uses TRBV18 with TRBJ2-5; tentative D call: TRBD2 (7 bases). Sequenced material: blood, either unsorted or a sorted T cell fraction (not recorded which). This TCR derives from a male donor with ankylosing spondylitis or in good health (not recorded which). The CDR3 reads CASSRPGGALETQYF. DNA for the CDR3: TGTGCCAGCTCTCGACCTGGGGGGGCTTTGGAGACCCAGTACTTC.